The 30 T cell receptor beta chains below were found in one sample sequenced in a study of blood T cell repertoires in COVID-19. TCRdb's copy holds only in-frame clones and misses some; the assay was immunoSEQ multiplex PCR. The sample lists around 380,000 clones, 81% occurring once. The sequenced material came from peripheral blood. Receptors originate from a human donor with acute or convalescent COVID-19. The donor label of this sample is uncertain.

V usage is TRBV6-5 and J usage is TRBJ1-1; D uncertain. Germline V gives CDR1 MNHEY, CDR2 SVGAGI. V lost 2 bases and J lost 5, with 9 bases in between. This CDR3 is 13 amino acids long. The CDR3 region is CASSYVGRTEAFF. As DNA, the CDR3 is TGTGCCAGCAGTTACGTTGGGAGAACTGAAGCTTTCTTT.

The rearrangement uses TRBV28 and TRBJ1-2, with a tentative D call TRBD1 (6 bases). The ends were cut back, 5 bases at V and 6 bases at J, with 19 bases in the middle. The CDR3 is made up of 15 amino acids. Germline CDR1 MDHEN, CDR2 SYDVKM. This CDR3 is CASSLAPRDIHGYTF. DNA of the CDR3: TGTGCCAGCAGTCTAGCCCCTCGGGACATCCATGGCTACACCTTC.

The CDR3 bases are TGTGCCAGCAGTTCAAGACAGGGGTGGACTGAAGCTTTCTTT. This encodes CASSSRQGWTEAFF. This chain links TRBV27 with TRBJ1-1; 8 bases align to TRBD1. The germline V gene encodes CDR1 MNHEY and CDR2 SMNVEV (reference sequence). This CDR3 is built from 14 residues. The V and J ends lost 4 bases and 5 bases, in that order; junction bases with no gene match: 6.

The V call is TRBV3-1 (or the pseudogene TRBV3-2), the J call TRBJ2-1; 10 bases are shared with TRBD2. The CDR3 contains 18 residues. V trimming: 4 bases; J trimming: 4 bases; junction bases outside the gene matches: 13. Germline CDR1 is LGHDT and CDR2 is YNNKEL (reference sequence). The CDR3 region is CASSPRLAGETAYNEQFF. CDR3 bases: TGTGCCAGCAGCCCCAGACTAGCGGGTGAAACCGCGTACAATGAGCAGTTCTTC.

The rearrangement uses TRBV19 and TRBJ1-5; D not resolved. Germline V gene sequence: CDR1 LNHDA, CDR2 SQIVND (reference sequence). Trimming cost V 4 bases and J 7 bases, with 14 bases left between them. This CDR3 contains 14 residues. DNA for the CDR3: TGTGCCAGTAGTACCCTCTACGGGGTCCAGCCCCAGCATTTT. The encoded protein is CASSTLYGVQPQHF. The entire variable domain, with the rest obtained from reference TRBV19 and TRBJ1-5, is as follows: DGGITQSPKYLFRKEGQNVTLSCEQNLNHDAMYWYRQDPGQGLRLIYYSQIVNDFQKGDIAEGYSVSREKKESFPLTVTSAQKNPTAFYLCASSTLYGVQPQHFGDGTRLSIL.

The chain recombines TRBV7-2 with TRBJ2-1; TRBD2 agrees at 10 bases. There are 16 residues in the CDR3. Per germline, CDR1 SGHTA and CDR2 FQGNSA. The V segment lost 6 bases and the J segment 7 bases; nucleotides outside the gene matches: 12. CDR3 protein: CASSPGGLAGVNEQFF. The CDR3 DNA follows: TGTGCCAGCAGTCCAGGGGGGCTAGCGGGGGTTAATGAGCAGTTCTTC.

This rearrangement joins TRBV12-5 to TRBJ2-2; 10 positions agree with TRBD1. This CDR3 comprises 15 residues. Trimming removed 7 bases from V and 6 bases from J; junction bases left unmatched: 8. The germline V gene has CDR1 LGHNT and CDR2 FRNRAP. DNA for the CDR3: TGTGCTAGTGCCTCGGGACAGGGGTTGGCCGGGGAGCTGTTTTTT. Its protein product is CASASGQGLAGELFF. Complete variable domain (other parts from reference TRBV12-5 and TRBJ2-2): DARVTQTPRHKVTEMGQEVTMRCQPILGHNTVFWYRQTMMQGLELLAYFRNRAPLDDSGMPKDRFSAEMPDATLATLKIQPSEPRDSAVYFCASASGQGLAGELFFGEGSRLTVL.

V is TRBV6-2 or TRBV6-3 and J is TRBJ1-4; D is possibly TRBD1 (6 bases). Per the germline V gene, CDR1 is MNHEY and CDR2 is SVGEGT. CDR3 length: 16 residues. Trimming removed 3 bases from V and 7 bases from J, with 18 bases in between. In DNA, the CDR3 is TGTGCCAGCAGTTATCGAGTAGAACAGGGTGTTGAAAAACTGTTTTTT. Protein: CASSYRVEQGVEKLFF.

The V call is TRBV5-5, the J call TRBJ1-1; tentative D call: TRBD1 (6 bases). The CDR3 is 16 residues long. From germline, CDR1 is SGHKS and CDR2 YYEKEE (reference sequence). Trimming cost V 0 bases and J 5 bases, with 17 bases left between them. The DNA of the CDR3 is TGTGCCAGCAGCTTGGGGGGCGCGGGGGCAGGTACTGAAGCTTTCTTT. The encoded protein is CASSLGGAGAGTEAFF.

This chain connects TRBV19 to TRBJ2-3; possible D gene TRBD1, 5 bases. V dropped 1 base and J dropped 1 base, with 12 bases sitting between them. Germline V gene data show CDR1 as LNHDA and CDR2 as SQIVND (reference sequence). The CDR3 is 16 residues long. The CDR3 DNA reads as TGTGCCAGTAGTATAGGGCAGGGTCTCGGCACAGATACGCAGTATTTT. Translated: CASSIGQGLGTDTQYF.

V and J are TRBV10-2 and TRBJ2-7; D is perhaps TRBD2 (5 bases). The CDR3 consists of 15 residues. V gave up 4 bases and J gave up 7 bases, with 20 bases separating them. CDR1 is WSHSY and CDR2 is SAAADI in the germline V gene. CDR3 sequence: CASSGYEVRVPEQYF. The DNA of the CDR3 is TGCGCCAGCAGTGGCTACGAGGTGAGGGTTCCAGAGCAGTACTTC.

The V and J genes are TRBV30 and TRBJ1-2; possible D gene TRBD1, 6 bases. From germline, CDR1 is GTSNPN and CDR2 SVGIG (reference sequence). Trimming left V 2 bases short and J 6 bases short, with 10 bases between. This CDR3 contains 12 residues. The CDR3: CAWSRGGHGYTF. The DNA for the CDR3 is TGTGCCTGGAGTAGGGGGGGGCATGGCTACACCTTC.

This clone was counted only a few times. J is TRBJ1-2 and V is TRBV28; TRBD1 agrees at 8 bases. This CDR3 is built from 14 residues. Losses at the gene ends were 4 bases for V and 3 bases for J; bases not matched to a gene: 4. Germline V gives CDR1 MDHEN, CDR2 SYDVKM. DNA for the CDR3: TGTGCCAGCAGTTCGACAGGGGTGCACTATGGCTACACCTTC. Its protein product is CASSSTGVHYGYTF.

The chain carries TRBV10-2 and TRBJ2-4; D is unresolved. The germline gives CDR1 WSHSY, CDR2 SAAADI. V lost 6 bases, J lost 8 bases, and 8 bases lay in between. The CDR3 sequence is 11 residues long. Here the CDR3 reads CASSNGYIQYF. The CDR3 region has the DNA TGCGCCAGCAGCAACGGGTACATTCAGTACTTC.

This chain uses TRBV30 with TRBJ2-1; the D gene is possibly TRBD2 (6 bases). This CDR3 is built from 11 residues. The germline V gene has CDR1 GTSNPN and CDR2 SVGIG (reference sequence). V lost 2 bases, J lost 10 bases, and 9 bases lay in between. CDR3 sequence: CAWSPLAEQFF. The CDR3 DNA reads TGTGCCTGGAGTCCTCTAGCGGAGCAGTTCTTC.

The V and J genes are TRBV3-1 (or the pseudogene TRBV3-2) and TRBJ1-2; 7 nucleotides agree with TRBD1. Germline V gene sequence: CDR1 LGHDT, CDR2 YNNKEL (reference sequence). V was pared by 2 bases and J by 0 bases, with 3 bases of the junction left unmatched. This CDR3 comprises 15 residues. In nucleotides, the CDR3 is TGTGCCAGCAGCCAACCGGGACAGTCTAACTATGGCTACACCTTC. This codes for CASSQPGQSNYGYTF.

The chain combines TRBV7-2 with TRBJ1-6, with D maybe TRBD1 (6 bases). Looked up from germline, CDR1 is SGHTA and CDR2 is FQGNSA. The V end was cut by 5 bases, the J end by 3 bases, with 14 bases between. The length of the CDR3 is 16 residues. This CDR3 reads CASSPGPTGYNSPLHF. Here the CDR3 DNA reads TGTGCCAGCAGCCCTGGCCCGACAGGCTATAATTCACCCCTCCACTTT.

The J gene is TRBJ2-5, the V gene TRBV18, with TRBD1 identical over 7 bases. Germline assignment: CDR1 KGHSH and CDR2 LQKENI. V lost 7 bases to trimming and J lost 2 bases; unmatched junction nucleotides: 4. The CDR3 contains 13 residues. This CDR3 is CASYRGNQETQYF. In DNA form, the CDR3 reads TGTGCCAGCTACAGGGGTAATCAAGAGACCCAGTACTTC.

V and J are TRBV29-1 and TRBJ2-5; 7 bases fit TRBD1. The V segment lost 7 bases and the J segment 3 bases; nucleotides outside the gene matches: 5. Germline CDR1 reads SQVTM; CDR2 reads ANQGSEA. The CDR3 extends over 12 amino acids. CDR3: CSGTGTEETQYF. The CDR3 region has the DNA TGCAGCGGCACCGGGACAGAAGAGACCCAGTACTTC.

This clone has more than one count but fewer than ten. The chain combines TRBV4-2 with TRBJ1-1; D is possibly TRBD1 (5 bases). Trimming removed 1 base at V and 3 bases at J, with 15 bases between. The CDR3 has 16 amino acids. The germline gives CDR1 LGHNA, CDR2 YNFKEQ. The CDR3 DNA reads as TGTGCCAGCAGCCAAGTGATCGGGGGGATGGACACTGAAGCTTTCTTT. It specifies CASSQVIGGMDTEAFF.

The gene calls are TRBV10-2 and TRBJ2-1; 9 bases agree with TRBD2. Germline CDR1 is WSHSY and CDR2 is SAAADI. The J segment lost 11 bases and the V segment lost 2 bases, leaving 10 bases of the junction unmatched. This CDR3 is 15 amino acids long. The CDR3 spells CASSENSGSRLQQFF. In nucleotides, the CDR3 is TGCGCCAGCAGTGAGAATAGCGGGAGTAGATTGCAGCAGTTCTTC.

Regarding this clone: One end of the junction varies from germline; a read error may be responsible. The rearrangement links TRBV5-1 to TRBJ2-5; maybe TRBD2 (5 bases). This CDR3 contains 14 residues. Per germline, CDR1 SGHRS and CDR2 YFSETQ. CDR3: CASSPDRKRWWSDF. CDR3 nucleotide sequence: TGCGCCAGCAGCCCGGACCGAAAGCGGTGGTGGTCGGACTTC.

The genes are TRBV5-4 and TRBJ1-1, with 7 nucleotides matching TRBD1. Unmatched junction bases numbered 5, after V lost 9 bases and J lost 3 bases. The CDR3 length is 12 residues. CDR1 and CDR2 (germline): SGHNT, YYREEE (reference sequence). The CDR3 spells CATYRGDTEAFF. CDR3 nucleotides: TGTGCCACTTACAGGGGAGACACTGAAGCTTTCTTT.

The chain has TRBV7-9 and TRBJ1-2, with 9 positions matching TRBD1. Germline CDR1 and CDR2: SEHNR and FQNEAQ (reference sequence). This CDR3 comprises 16 residues. V lost 8 bases to trimming and J lost 8 bases; unmatched junction nucleotides: 18. The CDR3 protein is CASGPGTGYPITGYTF. The CDR3 DNA is TGTGCCAGCGGCCCAGGGACAGGGTATCCCATTACGGGCTACACCTTC. The full variable domain, its missing parts supplied by reference TRBV7-9 and TRBJ1-2, is DTGVSQNPRHKITKRGQNVTFRCDPISEHNRLYWYRQTLGQGPEFLTYFQNEAQLEKSRLLSDRFSAERPKGSFSTLEIQRTEQGDSAMYLCASGPGTGYPITGYTFGSGTRLTVV.

The chain is built from TRBV5-6 and TRBJ1-2, with 12 bases fitting TRBD1. The germline gives CDR1 SGHDT, CDR2 YYEEEE. Germline trimming cut 5 bases from V and 4 bases from J; bases unmatched to any gene: 12. The CDR3 is 17 amino acids. The DNA for the CDR3 is TGTGCCAGCAGACTATTGGGGACAGGGGGCACAACCTATGGCTACACCTTC. This codes for CASRLLGTGGTTYGYTF.

The chain has TRBV2 and TRBJ2-4, with 7 positions matching TRBD2. This CDR3 is built from 14 residues. The V gene end was trimmed by 4 bases and the J gene end by 9 bases; junction bases not matched to a gene: 9. The germline V gene has CDR1 SNHLY and CDR2 FYNNEI. DNA for the CDR3: TGTGCCAGCAGTGGCGCTAGCGGACTAAGCATTCAGTACTTC. This sequence encodes CASSGASGLSIQYF.

The chain uses TRBV12-3 or TRBV12-4 and TRBJ1-1, with 7 bases fitting TRBD1. The V segment lost 4 bases and the J segment 11 bases; nucleotides outside the gene matches: 10. There are 13 residues in the CDR3. The CDR3 nucleotides read TGTGCCAGCAGTTCCGGGACAGAATGGGGGGCTTTCTTT. Amino acids: CASSSGTEWGAFF.

The rearrangement links TRBV28 to TRBJ2-2, with TRBD1 matching 7 bases. Germline CDR1 is MDHEN and CDR2 is SYDVKM. This CDR3 spans 14 amino acids. With V trimmed by 8 bases and J by 6 bases, 9 bases remained unmatched. DNA for the CDR3: TGTGCCAGCCGACAGGGAAGGATCGCCGGGGAGCTGTTTTTT. Translation: CASRQGRIAGELFF.

The gene calls are TRBV10-3 and TRBJ1-1, with a tentative D call TRBD1 (6 bases). Germline CDR1 ENHRY, CDR2 SYGVKD. Between the trimmed V and J ends, which lost 6 bases and 6 bases, there was a span of 17 bases. The CDR3 spans 14 residues. CDR3 DNA sequence: TGTGCCATCAGGCCCCGGGTAGCAGGGGCTGAAGCTTTCTTT. Its protein is CAIRPRVAGAEAFF.

This clone turned up a few times. The chain recombines TRBV7-8 with TRBJ1-1; D unresolved. The CDR3 spans 14 residues. Germline V lookup: CDR1 SGHVS, CDR2 FQNEAQ. V dropped 3 bases and J dropped 4 bases, with 12 bases sitting between them. The CDR3 protein is CASSFSGVSTEAFF. CDR3 DNA sequence: TGTGCCAGCAGCTTTTCCGGGGTGAGCACTGAAGCTTTCTTT.